The present entry profiles one T cell receptor (beta chain) with its context. Diagnosing involved the use of clinical symptoms, serum thyroxine and TRAb, thyroid ultrasound and orbital computed tomography. The sample comes from a study of T cells in Graves' hyperthyroidism and ophthalmopathy. The germline V gene encodes CDR1 SQVTM and CDR2 ANQGSEA. Trimming at V came to 5 bases and at J to 1 base, leaving 13 bases not matched to a gene. CDR3 length: 16 residues. Using RNA transcripts as the source, TCR beta CDR3 regions were amplified. A set of HTBI primers served as the primers for a first-round RT-PCR of the TCR CDR3. From the multiplex PCR reads, TCRdb called clonotypes with MiXCR, one entry per CDR3 protein. This table holds 500,000 to 750,000 distinct CDR3 sequences, approximately 15% found once.

The sequence was obtained from a woman aged 18-29 years with Graves' ophthalmopathy. This sequence joins TRBV29-1 and TRBJ1-1; TRBD1 matches 7 bases. Sequencing was performed on blood. The CDR3 loop reads CSVPSPRTGGNTEAFF. The CDR3 bases are TGCAGCGTTCCCAGCCCGAGGACAGGCGGGAACACTGAAGCTTTCTTT.